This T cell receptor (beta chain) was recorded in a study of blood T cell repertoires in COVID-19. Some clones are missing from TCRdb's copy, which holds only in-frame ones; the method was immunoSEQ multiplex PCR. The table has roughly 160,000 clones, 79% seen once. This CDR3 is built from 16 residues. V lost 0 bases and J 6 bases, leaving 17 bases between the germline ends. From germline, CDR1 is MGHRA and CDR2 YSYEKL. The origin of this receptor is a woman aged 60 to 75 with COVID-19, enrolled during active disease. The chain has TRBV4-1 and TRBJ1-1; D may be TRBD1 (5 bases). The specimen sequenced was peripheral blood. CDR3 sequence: CASSQELGGVMAEAFF. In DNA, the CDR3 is TGCGCCAGCAGCCAAGAGCTGGGGGGGGTCATGGCTGAAGCTTTCTTT.